Listed below are T cell receptor beta chains from one sample, sequenced in a study of Ad26.COV2.S vaccination and SARS-CoV-2 variants. The repertoire was sequenced with immunoSEQ multiplex PCR; TCRdb's copy has only in-frame clones and lacks some. Among 430,000 or so clones, around 90% were seen once, and the ten largest hold 9.5% to 15%. This specimen was peripheral blood, taken in a trial of Ad26.COV2.S vaccine versus placebo. The receptors stem from a person aged 18 to 59 who received the Ad26.COV2.S COVID-19 vaccine or a placebo. CDR3s include the opening cysteine and the closing phenylalanine or tryptophan. Fields, in order: D gene, J gene, clone size, V gene, CDR3 protein, CDR3 DNA. The D gene is left open where the match is weak. Part of the rows lack a size; the others show once, few, many or a class for expanded clones.

D gene: TRBD2; J gene: TRBJ2-2; clone size: once; V gene: TRBV18; CDR3 protein: CASSPASGITGELFF; CDR3 DNA: TGTGCCAGCTCACCAGCTAGCGGTATCACCGGGGAGCTGTTTTTT
D gene: TRBD1; J gene: TRBJ2-7; clone size: .; V gene: TRBV27; CDR3 protein: CASSTRQGVLYEQYF; CDR3 DNA: TGTGCCAGCAGTACCCGACAGGGGGTCTTGTACGAGCAGTACTTC
D gene: .; J gene: TRBJ1-5; clone size: .; V gene: TRBV24-1; CDR3 protein: CATSESGRNQPQHF; CDR3 DNA: TGTGCCACCAGTGAGTCAGGGAGAAATCAGCCCCAGCATTTT
D gene: TRBD2; J gene: TRBJ2-1; clone size: .; V gene: TRBV7-2; CDR3 protein: CASSLDFGGWNEQFF; CDR3 DNA: TGTGCCAGCAGCTTAGATTTCGGGGGGTGGAATGAGCAGTTCTTC
D gene: .; J gene: TRBJ2-7; clone size: .; V gene: TRBV19; CDR3 protein: CASRTGPGPHEQYF; CDR3 DNA: TGTGCCAGTAGGACGGGACCCGGTCCCCACGAGCAGTACTTC
D gene: .; J gene: TRBJ2-7; clone size: .; V gene: TRBV7-9; CDR3 protein: CASSLVIHSVDYEQYF; CDR3 DNA: TGTGCCAGCAGCTTAGTTATCCATTCTGTAGACTACGAGCAGTACTTC
D gene: .; J gene: TRBJ2-7; clone size: .; V gene: TRBV5-4; CDR3 protein: CASSLARGYEQYF; CDR3 DNA: TGTGCCAGCAGCTTGGCCAGGGGCTACGAGCAGTACTTC
D gene: .; J gene: TRBJ2-5; clone size: .; V gene: TRBV16; CDR3 protein: CASSQVRETQYF; CDR3 DNA: TGTGCCAGCAGCCAAGTACGGGAGACCCAGTACTTC
D gene: .; J gene: TRBJ2-1; clone size: .; V gene: TRBV18; CDR3 protein: CASSPPSREEQFF; CDR3 DNA: TGTGCCAGCTCACCACCGTCCAGGGAGGAGCAGTTCTTC
D gene: TRBD1; J gene: TRBJ1-5; clone size: .; V gene: TRBV6-6; CDR3 protein: CASSYSTGSQPQHF; CDR3 DNA: TGTGCCAGCAGTTACTCGACAGGGAGTCAGCCCCAGCATTTT
D gene: TRBD2; J gene: TRBJ2-3; clone size: .; V gene: TRBV7-9; CDR3 protein: CASSIISGTLTDTQYF; CDR3 DNA: TGTGCCAGCAGCATTATAAGCGGGACTCTGACAGATACGCAGTATTTT
D gene: .; J gene: TRBJ2-1; clone size: .; V gene: TRBV5-6; CDR3 protein: CASSLGPGGYNEQFF; CDR3 DNA: TGTGCCAGCAGCTTGGGGCCCGGTGGGTACAATGAGCAGTTCTTC
D gene: .; J gene: TRBJ2-7; clone size: .; V gene: TRBV7-2; CDR3 protein: CASSVPGSYEQYF; CDR3 DNA: TGTGCCAGCAGCGTACCGGGATCCTACGAGCAGTACTTC
D gene: .; J gene: TRBJ2-2; clone size: .; V gene: TRBV7-2; CDR3 protein: CASSLSGNTGELFF; CDR3 DNA: TGTGCCAGCAGCTTAAGTGGGAACACCGGGGAGCTGTTTTTT
D gene: TRBD2; J gene: TRBJ2-6; clone size: .; V gene: TRBV28; CDR3 protein: CAGQGREATRSGANVLTF; CDR3 DNA: TGTGCCGGGCAGGGGCGGGAGGCGACCCGCTCTGGGGCCAACGTCCTGACTTTC
D gene: .; J gene: TRBJ2-3; clone size: .; V gene: TRBV11-2; CDR3 protein: CASSLEGDTQYF; CDR3 DNA: TGTGCCAGCAGCTTAGAGGGAGATACGCAGTATTTT
D gene: .; J gene: TRBJ2-3; clone size: .; V gene: TRBV6-6; CDR3 protein: CASSPGQGMTGGVDTQYF; CDR3 DNA: TGTGCCAGCAGTCCCGGACAGGGGATGACGGGAGGGGTAGATACGCAGTATTTT
D gene: .; J gene: TRBJ1-1; clone size: .; V gene: TRBV30; CDR3 protein: CAWSPMNTEAFF; CDR3 DNA: TGTGCCTGGAGTCCGATGAACACTGAAGCTTTCTTT
D gene: TRBD1; J gene: TRBJ2-3; clone size: .; V gene: TRBV27; CDR3 protein: CASTPGTALNTQYF; CDR3 DNA: TGTGCCAGCACCCCCGGGACAGCGCTAAATACGCAGTATTTT
D gene: .; J gene: TRBJ2-7; clone size: few; V gene: TRBV19; CDR3 protein: CASSAFTREFDYEQYF; CDR3 DNA: TGTGCCAGTAGTGCTTTTACCAGGGAGTTTGACTACGAGCAGTACTTC
D gene: TRBD2; J gene: TRBJ2-3; clone size: .; V gene: TRBV11-3; CDR3 protein: CASSSPPLTSGKCGTQYF; CDR3 DNA: TGTGCCAGCAGCTCACCCCCTCTGACTAGCGGGAAGTGCGGTACGCAGTATTTT
D gene: TRBD1; J gene: TRBJ1-5; clone size: .; V gene: TRBV30; CDR3 protein: CAWSVTQGGQPQHF; CDR3 DNA: TGTGCCTGGAGTGTAACACAGGGGGGTCAGCCCCAGCATTTT
D gene: .; J gene: TRBJ2-3; clone size: .; V gene: TRBV7-2; CDR3 protein: CASSRELRGTDTQYF; CDR3 DNA: TGTGCCAGCAGCAGGGAACTGAGGGGCACAGATACGCAGTATTTT
D gene: TRBD2; J gene: TRBJ2-7; clone size: .; V gene: TRBV3-1/TRBV3-2; CDR3 protein: CASSQDLIAGAYEQYF; CDR3 DNA: TGTGCCAGCAGCCAAGATCTTATAGCGGGAGCATACGAGCAGTACTTC
D gene: TRBD2; J gene: TRBJ2-6; clone size: .; V gene: TRBV6-6; CDR3 protein: CASILSGNGANVLTF; CDR3 DNA: TGTGCCAGCATTTTAAGCGGGAATGGGGCCAACGTCCTGACTTTC
D gene: .; J gene: TRBJ1-6; clone size: .; V gene: TRBV4-2; CDR3 protein: CASSWGAGAEPPLHF; CDR3 DNA: TGTGCCAGCAGCTGGGGTGCGGGGGCCGAGCCACCCCTCCACTTT
D gene: .; J gene: TRBJ1-4; clone size: .; V gene: TRBV11-2; CDR3 protein: CASSLRGGESNEKLFF; CDR3 DNA: TGTGCCAGCAGCCTGCGGGGGGGCGAATCTAATGAAAAACTGTTTTTT
D gene: .; J gene: TRBJ2-7; clone size: .; V gene: TRBV7-9; CDR3 protein: CASSFRAGSYEQYF; CDR3 DNA: TGTGCCAGCAGCTTCAGGGCAGGCTCCTACGAGCAGTACTTC
D gene: .; J gene: TRBJ2-1; clone size: .; V gene: TRBV11-2; CDR3 protein: CASSLEPGYPVYNEQFF; CDR3 DNA: TGTGCCAGCAGCTTAGAACCAGGATACCCTGTCTACAATGAGCAGTTCTTC
D gene: TRBD1; J gene: TRBJ2-3; clone size: .; V gene: TRBV19; CDR3 protein: CASSPDPPGTGGADTQYF; CDR3 DNA: TGTGCCAGTAGCCCTGACCCTCCCGGGACAGGGGGGGCAGATACGCAGTATTTT
D gene: TRBD1; J gene: TRBJ1-4; clone size: .; V gene: TRBV19; CDR3 protein: CASSIPGQGARGDEKLFF; CDR3 DNA: TGTGCCAGTAGTATCCCGGGACAGGGGGCCCGGGGGGATGAAAAACTGTTTTTT
D gene: .; J gene: TRBJ1-5; clone size: few; V gene: TRBV6-2/TRBV6-3; CDR3 protein: CASSYSLGPKHF; CDR3 DNA: TGTGCCAGCAGTTACTCGCTTGGTCCAAAGCATTTT
D gene: .; J gene: TRBJ2-7; clone size: once; V gene: TRBV9; CDR3 protein: CASSVGHRATSYEQYF; CDR3 DNA: TGTGCCAGCAGCGTAGGTCACAGGGCAACATCCTACGAGCAGTACTTC
D gene: .; J gene: TRBJ2-1; clone size: .; V gene: TRBV7-9; CDR3 protein: CASSSDIFSYNEQFF; CDR3 DNA: TGTGCCAGCAGTTCGGACATCTTCTCCTACAATGAGCAGTTCTTC
D gene: TRBD2; J gene: TRBJ2-1; clone size: once; V gene: TRBV14; CDR3 protein: CASSQWDGGISSYNEQFF; CDR3 DNA: TGTGCCAGCAGCCAATGGGACGGGGGGATTAGCTCCTACAATGAGCAGTTCTTC
D gene: .; J gene: TRBJ1-1; clone size: .; V gene: TRBV11-3; CDR3 protein: CASSTQSNTEAFF; CDR3 DNA: TGTGCCAGCAGCACGCAGTCAAACACTGAAGCTTTCTTT
D gene: TRBD2; J gene: TRBJ2-2; clone size: .; V gene: TRBV4-2; CDR3 protein: CASSQDTAGLAGTGELFF; CDR3 DNA: TGTGCCAGCAGCCAAGATACCGCGGGACTAGCGGGCACCGGGGAGCTGTTTTTT
D gene: .; J gene: TRBJ1-5; clone size: .; V gene: TRBV7-9; CDR3 protein: CASSLEGGNQPQHF; CDR3 DNA: TGTGCCAGCAGCTTGGAGGGTGGCAATCAGCCCCAGCATTTT
D gene: .; J gene: TRBJ2-5; clone size: .; V gene: TRBV7-9; CDR3 protein: CASSRSETQYF; CDR3 DNA: TGTGCCAGCAGTCGATCAGAGACCCAGTACTTC
D gene: .; J gene: TRBJ2-5; clone size: .; V gene: TRBV3-1/TRBV3-2; CDR3 protein: CASSQAGGQETQYF; CDR3 DNA: TGTGCCAGCAGCCAGGCAGGGGGGCAAGAGACCCAGTACTTC
D gene: TRBD2; J gene: TRBJ2-3; clone size: .; V gene: TRBV11-2; CDR3 protein: CASSPGLAGGWLDTQYF; CDR3 DNA: TGTGCCAGCAGCCCGGGACTAGCGGGAGGTTGGTTAGATACGCAGTATTTT
D gene: .; J gene: TRBJ2-7; clone size: .; V gene: TRBV9; CDR3 protein: CASSVDDPPYEQYF; CDR3 DNA: TGTGCCAGCAGCGTAGACGACCCGCCCTACGAGCAGTACTTC
D gene: TRBD2; J gene: TRBJ2-3; clone size: .; V gene: TRBV5-1; CDR3 protein: CASSLEREATDTQYF; CDR3 DNA: TGCGCCAGCAGCTTGGAACGGGAGGCCACAGATACGCAGTATTTT
D gene: TRBD2; J gene: TRBJ2-5; clone size: .; V gene: TRBV7-8; CDR3 protein: CASSSWTGGYQETQYF; CDR3 DNA: TGTGCCAGCAGCTCGTGGACGGGGGGGTACCAAGAGACCCAGTACTTC
D gene: .; J gene: TRBJ1-3; clone size: few; V gene: TRBV4-1; CDR3 protein: CASSQEGGNTIYF; CDR3 DNA: TGCGCCAGCAGCCAAGAGGGTGGAAACACCATATATTTT
D gene: .; J gene: TRBJ1-1; clone size: .; V gene: TRBV6-5; CDR3 protein: CASSYSSGFTEAFF; CDR3 DNA: TGTGCCAGCAGTTACTCATCAGGGTTCACTGAAGCTTTCTTT
D gene: .; J gene: TRBJ1-3; clone size: .; V gene: TRBV18; CDR3 protein: CASSPLGGRGTGNTIYF; CDR3 DNA: TGTGCCAGCTCACCACTGGGGGGGCGAGGAACTGGAAACACCATATATTTT
D gene: .; J gene: TRBJ2-1; clone size: .; V gene: TRBV9; CDR3 protein: CASSVADSAMAYNEQFF; CDR3 DNA: TGTGCCAGCAGCGTAGCGGACTCAGCAATGGCCTACAATGAGCAGTTCTTC
D gene: TRBD1; J gene: TRBJ1-4; clone size: .; V gene: TRBV5-1; CDR3 protein: CASSLGTDRAANEKLFF; CDR3 DNA: TGCGCCAGCAGCTTGGGCACTGACAGGGCGGCTAATGAAAAACTGTTTTTT
D gene: TRBD2; J gene: TRBJ2-3; clone size: .; V gene: TRBV25-1; CDR3 protein: CASSELVSGRSSTDTQYF; CDR3 DNA: TGTGCCAGCAGTGAATTGGTTAGCGGGAGGTCTAGCACAGATACGCAGTATTTT
D gene: .; J gene: TRBJ2-3; clone size: .; V gene: TRBV6-5; CDR3 protein: CASSPSYPSTDTQYF; CDR3 DNA: TGTGCCAGCAGTCCTAGCTACCCCAGCACAGATACGCAGTATTTT
D gene: .; J gene: TRBJ1-5; clone size: .; V gene: TRBV28; CDR3 protein: CASSLTADYNSNQPQHF; CDR3 DNA: TGTGCCAGCAGTTTAACGGCAGATTACAATAGCAATCAGCCCCAGCATTTT
D gene: TRBD2; J gene: TRBJ2-5; clone size: .; V gene: TRBV25-1; CDR3 protein: CASSEGNAGGTRGTQYF; CDR3 DNA: TGTGCCAGCAGTGAAGGGAATGCGGGAGGCACCCGAGGGACCCAGTACTTC
D gene: TRBD2; J gene: TRBJ2-7; clone size: .; V gene: TRBV9; CDR3 protein: CASSVGLAEIYEQYF; CDR3 DNA: TGTGCCAGCAGCGTAGGACTAGCAGAGATCTACGAGCAGTACTTC
D gene: .; J gene: TRBJ2-6; clone size: few; V gene: TRBV4-2; CDR3 protein: CASSQDTGSGANVLTF; CDR3 DNA: TGTGCCAGCAGCCAAGATACAGGGTCTGGGGCCAACGTCCTGACTTTC
D gene: TRBD1; J gene: TRBJ2-2; clone size: .; V gene: TRBV29-1; CDR3 protein: CSVPGQAAGELFF; CDR3 DNA: TGCAGCGTCCCGGGACAGGCGGCCGGGGAGCTGTTTTTT
D gene: TRBD2; J gene: TRBJ2-2; clone size: .; V gene: TRBV19; CDR3 protein: CASSIDSGSGYTGELFF; CDR3 DNA: TGTGCCAGTAGTATAGATAGCGGGAGTGGGTATACCGGGGAGCTGTTTTTT
D gene: .; J gene: TRBJ2-6; clone size: .; V gene: TRBV6-2/TRBV6-3; CDR3 protein: CASSYHSGANVLTF; CDR3 DNA: TGTGCCAGCAGTTATCACTCTGGGGCCAACGTCCTGACTTTC
D gene: .; J gene: TRBJ1-5; clone size: .; V gene: TRBV7-9; CDR3 protein: CASSPSQGNQPQHF; CDR3 DNA: TGTGCCAGCAGTCCTTCGCAAGGAAATCAGCCCCAGCATTTT
D gene: .; J gene: TRBJ1-6; clone size: .; V gene: TRBV28; CDR3 protein: CASTQGGQLNSPLHF; CDR3 DNA: TGTGCCAGCACTCAAGGAGGACAGCTTAATTCACCCCTCCACTTT